Shown below are 23 T cell receptor beta chains from a single sample sequenced in a study of T cells in Graves' hyperthyroidism and ophthalmopathy. TCR beta CDR3 region amplification was performed from RNA transcripts. A first-round RT-PCR of the TCR CDR3 used the HTBI primer set. In TCRdb, the multiplex PCR reads were re-called with MiXCR into one record per CDR3 protein. The sample lists fewer than 650,000 distinct CDR3 sequences; approximately 14% were seen once. Source material: blood. The source is a woman aged 40-49 years with Graves' hyperthyroidism.

This clonotype was observed at least ten times. V is TRBV2 and J is TRBJ2-1, with 9 nucleotides matching TRBD1. V lost 4 bases, J lost 5 bases, and 6 bases stayed unmatched. Germline CDR1 is SNHLY and CDR2 is FYNNEI. This CDR3 has 15 residues. As DNA, the CDR3 is TGTGCCAGCAGTGCGGACAGGGGAACACACAATGAGCAGTTCTTC. It encodes CASSADRGTHNEQFF.

This clonotype was observed at least ten times. The chain combines TRBV29-1 with TRBJ2-7; TRBD2 matches at 13 bases. This CDR3 region has 17 residues. The ends lost 6 bases at V and 6 bases at J; junction bases unmatched: 17. Germline values: CDR1 SQVTM, CDR2 ANQGSEA. The CDR3: CSVATTSGRAGVREQYF. The CDR3 DNA sequence: TGCAGCGTCGCAACCACTAGCGGGAGGGCCGGAGTACGCGAGCAGTACTTC.

In this sample, this clonotype turned up a few times. The chain has TRBV6-1 and TRBJ2-1; 10 nucleotides line up with TRBD2. The V gene's germline CDR1 is MNHNS and CDR2 SASEGT. After removal of 8 bases from V and 2 bases from J, the junction contained 12 bases not matched to a gene. CDR3 length: 17 residues. For the CDR3, the DNA is TGTGCCAGCGGAGGGGCTAGCGGGAGATCCGCCTACAATGAGCAGTTCTTC. Amino acid sequence: CASGGASGRSAYNEQFF.

This clonotype was seen many times. The CDR3 region is CASSQEPAAGNQPQHF. The CDR3 DNA sequence: TGTGCCAGCAGCCAAGAACCCGCGGCTGGCAATCAGCCCCAGCATTTT. The chain recombines TRBV4-2 with TRBJ1-5; the D is unclear. CDR1 and CDR2 (germline): LGHNA, YNFKEQ. The V end was cut by 0 bases, the J end by 2 bases, with 11 bases between. CDR3 length: 16 amino acids.

This clonotype appeared many times. The V call is TRBV14, the J call TRBJ2-3; D not certain. Germline lookup yields CDR1 SGHDN and CDR2 FVKESK. This CDR3 region has 12 residues. With 6 bases removed from V and 4 bases from J, the gap between germline ends came to 8 bases. The DNA of the CDR3 is TGTGCCAGCAGAGGTGTCGCAGATACGCAGTATTTT. Amino acids: CASRGVADTQYF.

This clonotype was observed many times. V is TRBV28 and J is TRBJ2-7; 12 positions agree with TRBD2. Germline-derived CDR1 and CDR2 are MDHEN and SYDVKM. The CDR3 has 20 amino acids. V lost 2 bases and J lost 4; bases outside the gene matches: 18. The CDR3 bases are TGTGCCAGCAGTTTAGGGTCGAGACTAGCGGGAGACCCGGGTGGGTACGAGCAGTACTTC. This translates into CASSLGSRLAGDPGGYEQYF. Using reference TRBV28 and TRBJ2-7 for the parts outside the CDR3, the full variable domain is DVKVTQSSRYLVKRTGEKVFLECVQDMDHENMFWYRQDPGLGLRLIYFSYDVKMKEKGDIPEGYSVSREKKERFSLILESASTNQTSMYLCASSLGSRLAGDPGGYEQYFGPGTRLTVT.

This clonotype came up many times. The chain links TRBV5-5 to TRBJ2-1; 7 nucleotides match TRBD1. From germline, CDR1 is SGHKS and CDR2 YYEKEE (reference sequence). The CDR3 has 16 amino acids. Unmatched junction bases numbered 6, after V lost 0 bases and J lost 3 bases. CDR3 sequence (DNA): TGTGCCAGCAGCTTGGCAGGGGGAAAGAACTACAATGAGCAGTTCTTC. Encoded protein: CASSLAGGKNYNEQFF.

The J gene is TRBJ2-1, the V gene TRBV20-1; D not resolved. Germline V gene data show CDR1 as DFQATT and CDR2 as SNEGSKA (reference sequence). V lost 5 bases and J 8 bases, leaving 19 bases between the germline ends. The CDR3 extends over 14 amino acids. CDR3 protein: CSASPGSLTDEQFF. The CDR3 nucleotides are TGCAGTGCTTCCCCTGGGTCCCTAACGGATGAGCAGTTCTTC.

V usage is TRBV12-3 or TRBV12-4 and J usage is TRBJ2-1; D is undetermined. V gave up 5 bases and J gave up 8 bases, with 19 bases separating them. The CDR3 sequence is 15 residues long. The CDR3 bases are TGTGCCAGCAGTGCACCTCCCTCCCCTTGGGATGAGCAGTTCTTC. Protein: CASSAPPSPWDEQFF.

The chain has TRBV5-1 and TRBJ1-3, with 7 positions matching TRBD1. CDR3 size: 16 residues. CDR1 is SGHRS and CDR2 is YFSETQ in the germline V gene. The trim removed 2 bases at V and 0 bases at J, leaving 5 bases unmatched. CDR3 region: CASSLQTGNSGNTIYF. DNA for the CDR3: TGCGCCAGCAGCTTACAGACAGGGAACTCTGGAAACACCATATATTTT.

The chain links TRBV6-1 to TRBJ1-5, with a possible D match to TRBD1 (6 bases). The CDR3 runs 14 residues. CDR1 is MNHNS, CDR2 SASEGT, per germline. V dropped 3 bases and J dropped 7 bases, with 13 bases sitting between them. CDR3 sequence reads: CASSESGAAQPQHF. The CDR3 DNA reads as TGTGCCAGCAGTGAGTCAGGGGCTGCGCAGCCCCAGCATTTT.

Many counts were recorded for this clonotype. The CDR3, as DNA: TGCGCCAGCAGCACCGGGACAGATTTCTACAATGAGCAGTTCTTC. Translated: CASSTGTDFYNEQFF. This chain links TRBV5-1 with TRBJ2-1; 7 nucleotides agree with TRBD1. Trimming at V came to 4 bases and at J to 3 bases, leaving 7 bases not matched to a gene. Germline V CDR1 and CDR2: SGHRS, YFSETQ. The CDR3 length is 15 residues.

The V call is TRBV6-1, the J call TRBJ1-1; 8 bases match TRBD1. The ends lost 5 bases at V and 6 bases at J; junction bases unmatched: 11. There are 15 residues in the CDR3. The germline CDR1 and CDR2 sequences are MNHNS and SASEGT. The CDR3 DNA reads as TGTGCCAGCAGTTCTCTGTACTCAGGGGGCCCTGAAGCTTTCTTT. Translating it yields CASSSLYSGGPEAFF.

This clonotype has ten or more counts. J is TRBJ1-5 and V is TRBV19, with D hard to call. The CDR3 has 13 amino acids. Germline V lookup: CDR1 LNHDA, CDR2 SQIVND (reference sequence). With 4 bases removed from V and 6 bases from J, the gap between germline ends came to 10 bases. The CDR3 sequence: CASSTIIGQPQHF. The CDR3 DNA sequence: TGTGCCAGTAGTACAATTATAGGTCAGCCCCAGCATTTT.

This clonotype was observed many times. The rearrangement links TRBV2 to TRBJ2-3; D may match TRBD1 or TRBD2 (6 bases each). The CDR3 length is 14 residues. Germline V gives CDR1 SNHLY, CDR2 FYNNEI. The CDR3, as DNA: TGTGCAACCAGGCTGGGGGGCCCCACAGATACGCAGTATTTT. Residues: CATRLGGPTDTQYF.

This clonotype was observed a few times. The chain combines TRBV28 with TRBJ2-3, with 11 bases that match TRBD2. The CDR3 runs 15 residues. CDR1 is MDHEN and CDR2 is SYDVKM in the germline V gene. Unmatched junction bases numbered 12, after V lost 6 bases and J lost 10 bases. The CDR3 sequence: CASRPTLAGDYAQYF. As DNA, the CDR3 is TGTGCCAGCAGGCCTACACTAGCGGGAGACTATGCGCAGTATTTT. Full variable domain (remainder filled in from reference TRBV28 and TRBJ2-3): DVKVTQSSRYLVKRTGEKVFLECVQDMDHENMFWYRQDPGLGLRLIYFSYDVKMKEKGDIPEGYSVSREKKERFSLILESASTNQTSMYLCASRPTLAGDYAQYFGPGTRLTVL.

This clonotype came up many times. This chain uses TRBV28 with TRBJ1-6; D unclear. Deletions cut 6 bases from V and 0 bases from J, with 15 bases between. The germline gives CDR1 MDHEN, CDR2 SYDVKM. The CDR3 totals 17 residues. In DNA form, the CDR3 reads TGTGCCAGCAGGTCAATGGAGGCCAACTCCTATAATTCACCCCTCCACTTT. The encoded protein is CASRSMEANSYNSPLHF.

This clonotype was seen at least ten times. The chain couples TRBV5-1 to TRBJ1-1; 9 positions agree with TRBD1. CDR1 is SGHRS, CDR2 YFSETQ, per germline. V lost 4 bases, J lost 5 bases, and 9 bases stayed unmatched. This CDR3 comprises 15 residues. The CDR3 sequence: CASSDGQGSWTEAFF. CDR3 nucleotides: TGCGCCAGCAGCGATGGACAGGGGAGTTGGACTGAAGCTTTCTTT. The full variable domain, in which reference TRBV5-1 and TRBJ1-1 provide the parts outside the CDR3, is KAGVTQTPRYLIKTRGQQVTLSCSPISGHRSVSWYQQTPGQGLQFLFEYFSETQRNKGNFPGRFSGRQFSNSRSEMNVSTLELGDSALYLCASSDGQGSWTEAFFGQGTRLTVV.

This clonotype has only a few counts. The chain joins TRBV4-1 to TRBJ2-3, with 11 bases aligning to TRBD2. CDR3 length equals 16 residues. Germline V gene data show CDR1 as MGHRA and CDR2 as YSYEKL. With V trimmed by 1 base and J by 2 bases, 2 bases remained unmatched. The chain's CDR3 is CASSQGLAGLTDTQYF. The CDR3 bases are TGCGCCAGCAGCCAAGGACTAGCGGGACTCACAGATACGCAGTATTTT.

CDR3 amino acids: CASRPGTGSRGANVLTF. As DNA, the CDR3 is TGTGCCAGCAGACCCGGGACAGGGAGTCGTGGGGCCAACGTCCTGACTTTC. The chain joins TRBV7-8 to TRBJ2-6; 9 bases line up with TRBD1. There are 17 residues in the CDR3. Germline V lookup: CDR1 SGHVS, CDR2 FQNEAQ. The ends lost 6 bases at V and 3 bases at J; junction bases unmatched: 9.

This clonotype occurred many times. Germline and junction disagree at one end, which may indicate a read error. The V call is TRBV7-7, the J call TRBJ2-3; TRBD2 matches at 9 bases. This CDR3 has 15 residues. The germline V gene has CDR1 SSHAT and CDR2 FNYEAQ (reference sequence). CDR3 DNA sequence: TGTGCTAGCAGCCGAACTAGCGGGTTCACAGATACGCAGTATTTT. Translated, it gives CASSRTSGFTDTQYF.

This clonotype was counted only a few times. The rearrangement links TRBV3-1 to TRBJ2-3; weak D call: TRBD1 (5 bases). Germline values: CDR1 LGHDT, CDR2 YNNKEL (reference sequence). This CDR3 is built from 16 residues. V lost 4 bases and J lost 0, with 14 bases in between. This chain's CDR3 is CASSRNTGASTDTQYF. DNA of the CDR3: TGTGCCAGCAGCCGAAACACAGGAGCTAGCACAGATACGCAGTATTTT.

V gene TRBV12-5 combines with J gene TRBJ1-1, with a possible D match to TRBD1 (5 bases). The CDR3 extends over 17 amino acids. Trimming shortened V by 0 bases and J by 4 bases, and 18 bases separated the two germline ends. Germline CDR1 reads LGHNT; CDR2 reads FRNRAP. The CDR3 here is CASGLVQGPSGSTEAFF. Here the CDR3 DNA reads TGTGCTAGTGGTTTGGTGCAGGGCCCCAGCGGAAGCACTGAAGCTTTCTTT.